This T cell receptor beta chain was observed in a study of response to subunit inactivated influenza vaccine. One entry per CDR3 protein results from TCRdb running MiXCR on the RT-PCR reads. This table has about 700,000 distinct CDR3 sequences, around 14% appearing once. This clonotype showed up just a few times. Its antigen is not known. The CDR3 runs to 13 residues. Germline V gives CDR1 KGHDR, CDR2 SFDVKD. Trimming stripped 5 bases from V and 8 bases from J, with 12 bases between. Broader study findings: Few additional T cells are recruited per seasonal influenza vaccination, authors suggested.

This chain links TRBV24-1 with TRBJ2-1, with D unresolved. The sequence came from a man aged 45-65 years who received an inactivated influenza vaccine. The sequenced sample was PBMCs from blood, obtained 14 to 15 days before vaccination. The chain's CDR3 is CATSAYRVDEQFF. The DNA of the CDR3 is TGTGCCACCAGTGCCTATCGGGTGGATGAGCAGTTCTTC.